One and the same sample provided the 14 T cell receptor beta chains below, sequenced in a study of T cell responses to AZD1222 COVID-19 vaccine. The table came from immunoSEQ multiplex PCR; TCRdb's copy has only in-frame clones and leaves some out. In the table there are roughly 96,000 clones, 85% to 90% of which are singletons. This sample comprised peripheral blood, obtained 28 days after the second AZD1222 dose. The receptors here all came from an adult who received the AZD1222 COVID-19 vaccine.

V is TRBV19 and J is TRBJ1-2; TRBD1 aligns across 9 bases. The junction had 9 bases not matched to a gene; V was cut back by 7 bases and J by 6 bases. Germline CDR1 LNHDA, CDR2 SQIVND (reference sequence). This CDR3 is built from 14 residues. The CDR3 is CASIGQGRWNGYTF. In DNA form, the CDR3 reads TGTGCCAGTATAGGACAGGGGCGGTGGAATGGCTACACCTTC.

The V and J genes are TRBV4-2 and TRBJ1-4, with D unclear. Trimming left V 0 bases short and J 4 bases short, with 9 bases between. CDR3 size: 15 residues. CDR1 and CDR2 (germline): LGHNA, YNFKEQ. This CDR3 is CASSQETGVNEKLFF. CDR3 DNA: TGTGCCAGCAGCCAAGAGACCGGGGTTAATGAAAAACTGTTTTTT.

V is TRBV19 and J is TRBJ2-7; D gene uncertain. The CDR3 runs to 13 residues. Per the germline V gene, CDR1 is LNHDA and CDR2 is SQIVND (reference sequence). The V end lost 4 bases, the J end lost 2 bases, and 9 bases lay between the germline ends. The CDR3 loop is CASSTAEPYEQYF. The CDR3 bases are TGTGCCAGTAGTACGGCAGAACCCTACGAGCAGTACTTC. Complete variable domain (other parts from reference TRBV19 and TRBJ2-7): DGGITQSPKYLFRKEGQNVTLSCEQNLNHDAMYWYRQDPGQGLRLIYYSQIVNDFQKGDIAEGYSVSREKKESFPLTVTSAQKNPTAFYLCASSTAEPYEQYFGPGTRLTVT.

V usage is TRBV7-2 and J usage is TRBJ1-2, with 9 nucleotides matching TRBD1. V dropped 5 bases and J dropped 4; count of bases not matched to a gene: 8. CDR1 SGHTA and CDR2 FQGNSA come from the germline V gene. This CDR3 has 15 residues. CDR3 protein: CASSHGQGYGYGYTF. DNA of the CDR3: TGTGCCAGCAGCCATGGACAGGGGTACGGCTATGGCTACACCTTC.

A word on this clone: One end of the junction does not line up with germline, which may come from a read error. The V call is TRBV11-2, the J call TRBJ2-7; 7 bases agree with TRBD1. CDR1 and CDR2 from the germline V gene are SGHAT and FQNNGV. This CDR3 spans 14 amino acids. The CDR3, as DNA: TGTGCCAGCAGCCTAGACAGGGTAGTCGACGAGCAGTACTTC. This sequence encodes CASSLDRVVDEQYF.

This chain links TRBV4-3 with TRBJ2-3; no clear D gene. This CDR3 region has 15 residues. Looked up from germline, CDR1 is LGHNA and CDR2 is YSLEER. The germline V and J ends were trimmed by 4 bases and 6 bases, with 17 bases remaining between them. The CDR3 sequence is CASSLQSGFSDTQYF. CDR3 bases: TGCGCCAGCAGCCTCCAGTCGGGCTTTTCCGATACGCAGTATTTT.

The rearrangement uses TRBV28 and TRBJ2-5; D is possibly TRBD1 (6 bases). CDR1 and CDR2 from the germline V gene are MDHEN and SYDVKM. The CDR3 has 13 residues. V was trimmed by 6 bases and J by 5 bases, leaving 13 bases between them. The CDR3 DNA is TGTGCCAGCAGGGTCGGGACACTGGAGACCCAGTACTTC. Translating gives CASRVGTLETQYF.

V usage is TRBV7-6 and J usage is TRBJ1-1, with TRBD1 as a possible D gene (5 bases). The CDR3 loop spans 13 amino acids. Germline CDR1 and CDR2: SGHVS and FNYEAQ. With 4 bases removed from V and 4 bases from J, the gap between germline ends came to 10 bases. The CDR3 DNA follows: TGTGCCAGCAGCTCAGGGTTGAGCACTGAAGCTTTCTTT. Amino acids: CASSSGLSTEAFF.

This chain joins TRBV7-9 and TRBJ1-4; D unresolved. This CDR3 is 15 amino acids long. The ends were cut back, 4 bases at V and 0 bases at J, with 9 bases in the middle. Per the germline V gene, CDR1 is SEHNR and CDR2 is FQNEAQ (reference sequence). CDR3 sequence reads: CASSSEFATNEKLFF. The CDR3 DNA follows: TGTGCCAGCAGCTCTGAATTTGCAACTAATGAAAAACTGTTTTTT.

The V gene is TRBV2, the J gene TRBJ1-1, with a tentative D call TRBD1 (5 bases). Trimming removed 10 bases at V and 0 bases at J, with 12 bases between. Germline V gene sequence: CDR1 SNHLY, CDR2 FYNNEI. CDR3 length: 13 residues. The DNA for the CDR3 is TGTGCCATACCGACAGTTATGAACACTGAAGCTTTCTTT. As protein: CAIPTVMNTEAFF.

This clone has a single count. V gene TRBV5-8 combines with J gene TRBJ1-6, with D tentatively TRBD1 (6 bases). The CDR3 length is 14 residues. The germline gives CDR1 SGHTS, CDR2 YDEGEE. Trimming took off 4 bases at V and 6 bases at J, with 11 bases between the two ends. The CDR3 reads CASSHQQGNSPLHF. The CDR3 nucleotides are TGTGCCAGCAGCCACCAACAGGGTAATTCACCCCTCCACTTT.

The chain recombines TRBV28 with TRBJ1-5, with TRBD1 identical over 7 bases. This CDR3 contains 14 residues. CDR1 is MDHEN and CDR2 is SYDVKM in the germline V gene. V shed 4 bases, J shed 5 bases, and the junction held 5 bases outside the gene matches. CDR3 amino acids: CASSSQGYYQPQHF. In DNA form, the CDR3 reads TGTGCCAGCAGTTCACAGGGGTATTATCAGCCCCAGCATTTT.

This clone came up once. The chain employs TRBV3-1 (or the pseudogene TRBV3-2) and TRBJ1-1, with D hard to call. Trimming removed 4 bases from V and 5 bases from J, with 11 bases in between. The CDR3 has 13 residues. The germline gives CDR1 LGHDT, CDR2 YNNKEL (reference sequence). The CDR3 loop is CASSPRGRTEAFF. CDR3 DNA: TGTGCCAGCAGCCCTAGAGGGAGGACTGAAGCTTTCTTT.

CDR3 in DNA: TGTGCCAGCAGCCAAGATCTGGCATATGGCTACACCTTC. It yields the protein CASSQDLAYGYTF. This rearrangement joins TRBV3-1 (or the pseudogene TRBV3-2) to TRBJ1-2; D not certain. CDR3 size: 13 residues. Trimming removed 0 bases at V and 5 bases at J, with 7 bases between. Germline CDR1 and CDR2: LGHDT and YNNKEL (reference sequence).